The clone carrying this T cell receptor (beta chain) has just one count. The sample originates from a study of cytomegalovirus exposure and HLA in healthy donors. As for the study in general: Counted in an early data release were about 86 million unique TCRs from HLA-typed donors.

Vbeta (60) and Jbeta (13) primers were used in the PCR. Sequencing used immunoSEQ multiplex PCR; TCRdb keeps in-frame clones, though not all of them. The repertoire holds 85,000 to 120,000 clones, with approximately 64% as singletons. The J segment lost 2 bases and the V segment lost 4 bases, leaving 14 bases of the junction unmatched. The CDR3 is 18 residues long. Germline values: CDR1 MGHDK, CDR2 SYGVNS. V usage is TRBV25-1 and J usage is TRBJ2-3, with 8 bases fitting TRBD2. The clonotype comes from a human donor in good health. Sequencing was done on a sample of PBMCs. In DNA form, the CDR3 reads TGTGCCAGCAGTGCCACCACTAGTGCGGGAGGACCCACAGATACGCAGTATTTT. This translates into CASSATTSAGGPTDTQYF.